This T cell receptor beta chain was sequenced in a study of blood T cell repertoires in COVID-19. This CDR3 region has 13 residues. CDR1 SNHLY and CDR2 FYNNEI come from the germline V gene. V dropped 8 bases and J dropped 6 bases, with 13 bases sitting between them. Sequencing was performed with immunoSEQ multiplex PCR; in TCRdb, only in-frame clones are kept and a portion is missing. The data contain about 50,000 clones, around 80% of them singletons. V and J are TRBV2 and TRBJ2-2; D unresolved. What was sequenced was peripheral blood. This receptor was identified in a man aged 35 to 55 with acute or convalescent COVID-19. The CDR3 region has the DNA TGTGCCAGCTCGAGTTTTCTCGCCGGGGAGCTGTTTTTT. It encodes CASSSFLAGELFF.